The T cell receptor beta chain under discussion was sequenced for a study of beta chain features in type 1 diabetes. Study-level information: Age, gender, cell numbers and subset yield matched between patients and controls.

Only a few counts were recorded for this clone. Its antigen is not known. Study observations and caveats: Type 1 diabetes patients had moderately but significantly shorter TCRB CDR3s in all four CD4+ subsets. Reduced insertions and increased deletions marked VDJ junctions in type 1 diabetes patients.

All of the isolated RNA was reverse transcribed, so expressed TCRB transcripts were sequenced. Using immunoSEQ multiplex PCR, the repertoire was profiled, and TCRdb retains in-frame clones only, with some absent. Found here are about 400,000 clones, around 12% of them singletons; the top ten hold 0.01%. This CDR3 is built from 13 residues. CDR1 is SQVTM and CDR2 is ANQGSEA in the germline V gene. V lost 6 bases, J lost 7 bases, and 6 bases stayed unmatched. The TCR sequence derives from a woman in her late teens or twenties with type 1 diabetes. Sample: naive CD4+ T cells from blood. The rearrangement uses TRBV29-1 and TRBJ1-4, with TRBD1 identical over 9 bases. This chain's CDR3 is CSVRRDRVEKLFF. The CDR3 DNA follows: TGCAGCGTCCGCCGGGACAGGGTTGAAAAACTGTTTTTT.